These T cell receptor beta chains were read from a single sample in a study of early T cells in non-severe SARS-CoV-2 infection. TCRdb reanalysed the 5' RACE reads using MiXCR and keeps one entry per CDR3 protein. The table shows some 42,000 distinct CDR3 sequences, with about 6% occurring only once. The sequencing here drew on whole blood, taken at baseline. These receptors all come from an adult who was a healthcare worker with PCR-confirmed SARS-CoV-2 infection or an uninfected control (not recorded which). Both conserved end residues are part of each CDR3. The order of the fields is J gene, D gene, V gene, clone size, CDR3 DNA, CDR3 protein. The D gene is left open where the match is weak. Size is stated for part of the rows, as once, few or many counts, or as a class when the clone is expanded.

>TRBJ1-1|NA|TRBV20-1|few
TGCAGTGCTAGAGTGGGGAGCGCCACTGAAGCTTTCTTT
CSARVGSATEAFF
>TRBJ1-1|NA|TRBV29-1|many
TGCAGCGTTGAAGGCCCGGGTGAAGCTTTCTTT
CSVEGPGEAFF
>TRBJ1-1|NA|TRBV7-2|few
TGTGCCAGCAGAACTCAGTACAACACTGAAGCTTTCTTT
CASRTQYNTEAFF
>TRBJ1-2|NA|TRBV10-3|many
TGTGCCATCAGTGAAGGGGCCTATGGCTACACCTTC
CAISEGAYGYTF
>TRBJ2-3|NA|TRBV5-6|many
TGTGCCAGCAGCTCGGCGATGTCTTCAGATACGCAGTATTTT
CASSSAMSSDTQYF
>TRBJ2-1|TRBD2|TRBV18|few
TGTGCCAGCTCACCACCGCGGGGGGGTTACAATGAGCAGTTCTTC
CASSPPRGGYNEQFF
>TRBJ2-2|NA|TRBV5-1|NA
TGCGCCAGCAGCCCGACCCCTAGAGATGTCGGGGAGCTGTTTTTT
CASSPTPRDVGELFF
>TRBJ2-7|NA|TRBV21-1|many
TGTGCCAGCAGCAAAATAGGGGGCAGGGCCTCCTACGAGCAGTACTTC
CASSKIGGRASYEQYF
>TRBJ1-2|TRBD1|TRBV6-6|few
TGTGCCAGCACCCCAGGGGGCTACGGCTACACCTTC
CASTPGGYGYTF
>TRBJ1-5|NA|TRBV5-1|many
TGCGCCAGCAGGGTGGACGGTAGCAATCAGCCCCAGCATTTT
CASRVDGSNQPQHF
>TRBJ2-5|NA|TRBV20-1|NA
TGCAGTGCTGTAGAAGAGACCCAGTACTTC
CSAVEETQYF
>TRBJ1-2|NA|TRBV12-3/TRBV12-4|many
TGTGCCAGCAGTTTCGGCAGGGCGGGGGGCTACACCTTC
CASSFGRAGGYTF
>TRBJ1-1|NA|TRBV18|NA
TGTGCCAGCTCATTTCAGACAGGAAACACTGAAGCTTTCTTT
CASSFQTGNTEAFF
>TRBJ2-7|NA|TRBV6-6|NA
TGTGCCAGCAGTTACACGTGGGGAACCTACGAGCAGTACTTC
CASSYTWGTYEQYF
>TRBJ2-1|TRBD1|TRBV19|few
TGTGCCAGTAACCAACAGGGGGCAAGCTCCTACAATGAGCAGTTCTTC
CASNQQGASSYNEQFF
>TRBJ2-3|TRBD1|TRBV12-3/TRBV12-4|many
TGTGCCAGCAGTTTTCAAGGACAGGGGGCAGATACGCAGTATTTT
CASSFQGQGADTQYF